This T cell receptor (beta chain) was observed in a study of blood T cell repertoires in COVID-19. About the study: Specimens from acute and convalescent COVID-19 originated in the United States, Italy and Spain. PBMCs, B-cell-depleted T cells, or T cells provided the cDNA or gDNA that made up the material.

Under the authors' procedure: By means of reference gene primer amplification, nucleated cell counts were estimated. Produced via immunoSEQ multiplex PCR; TCRdb's table is partial and in-frame only. V and J calls and clone size are given by that table; D and trimming were obtained from the DNA. Of some 130,000 clones listed, more than 70% are singletons. As regards this clone: At the DNA level, this CDR3 is encoded by other sequences in the same sample as well.

V was shortened by 3 bases and J by 5 bases, with 14 bases between the two germline ends. The CDR3 has 15 amino acids. Germline loops: CDR1 LNHDA, CDR2 SQIVND (reference sequence). The chain is built from TRBV19 and TRBJ1-5; maybe TRBD1 (5 bases). The TCR originated in a man between 50 and 59 years old with acute or convalescent COVID-19. The sequenced sample was peripheral blood. CDR3 sequence: CASSIRVWGDQPQHF. The CDR3 DNA sequence: TGTGCCAGTAGTATCAGGGTTTGGGGGGATCAGCCCCAGCATTTT.